This T cell receptor (beta chain) was captured by sequencing in a study of T cells in narcolepsy. Study-wide background: Healthy controls were enrolled alongside patients with narcolepsy type 1 or type 2. General study findings and limits: Reportedly, autoreactive clonotypes were serially detected in patients' blood but not controls'. Same-patient CSF and blood CD4+ T cell clonotypes included HCRT-specific and TRIB2-specific autoreactive ones.

The table came from immunoSEQ multiplex PCR; TCRdb's copy has only in-frame clones and leaves some out. The table records 25,000 or so clones, 70% to 90% of them present only once. V gave up 5 bases and J gave up 5 bases; unmatched junction bases: 7. The V gene's germline CDR1 is SNHLY and CDR2 FYNNEI. This CDR3 comprises 15 residues. Points on this clone: Its antigen is not known.

Sequencing was done on a sample of memory (CD45RA-) CD4+ T cells from blood. V usage is TRBV2 and J usage is TRBJ2-1; 9 nucleotides agree with TRBD2. This TCR was sampled from a human donor in good health. Written as DNA, the CDR3 is TGTGCCAGCAGTCTTCCTAGCGGGACCAACAATGAGCAGTTCTTC. It is translated as CASSLPSGTNNEQFF.